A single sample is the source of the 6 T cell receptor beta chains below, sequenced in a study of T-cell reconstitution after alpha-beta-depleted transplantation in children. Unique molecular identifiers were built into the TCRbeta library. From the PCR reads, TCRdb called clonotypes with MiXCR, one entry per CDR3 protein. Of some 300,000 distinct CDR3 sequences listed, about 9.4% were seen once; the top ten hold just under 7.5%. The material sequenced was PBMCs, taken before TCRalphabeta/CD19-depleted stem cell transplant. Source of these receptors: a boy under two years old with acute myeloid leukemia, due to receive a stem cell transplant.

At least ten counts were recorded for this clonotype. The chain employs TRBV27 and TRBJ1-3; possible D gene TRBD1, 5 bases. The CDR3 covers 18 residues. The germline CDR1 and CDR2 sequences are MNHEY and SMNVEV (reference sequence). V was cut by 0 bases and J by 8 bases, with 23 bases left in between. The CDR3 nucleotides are TGTGCCAGCAGTTTATCGGAACCTCCACAGGTCGCCCAGGACACCATATATTTT. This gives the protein CASSLSEPPQVAQDTIYF.

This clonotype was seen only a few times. The CDR3 region has the DNA TGCAGTGCAACTGGGACTCTGAACACCGGGGAGCTGTTTTTT. It codes for CSATGTLNTGELFF. V usage is TRBV20-1 and J usage is TRBJ2-2; D possibly corresponds to TRBD2 (6 bases). The CDR3 loop spans 14 amino acids. Per the germline V gene, CDR1 is DFQATT and CDR2 is SNEGSKA (reference sequence). The V end lost 6 bases, the J end lost 1 base, and 12 bases lay between the germline ends.

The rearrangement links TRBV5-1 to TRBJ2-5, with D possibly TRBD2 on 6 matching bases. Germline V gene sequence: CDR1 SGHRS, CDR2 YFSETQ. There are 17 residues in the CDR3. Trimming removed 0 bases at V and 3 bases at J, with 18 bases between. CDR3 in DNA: TGCGCCAGCAGCTTGGGGGACTTCTCCTTCGGGAAAGAGACCCAGTACTTC. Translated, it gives CASSLGDFSFGKETQYF.

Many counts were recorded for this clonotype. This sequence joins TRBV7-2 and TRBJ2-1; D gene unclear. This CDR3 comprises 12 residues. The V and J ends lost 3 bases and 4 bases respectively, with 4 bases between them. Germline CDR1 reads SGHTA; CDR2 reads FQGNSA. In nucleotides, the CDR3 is TGTGCCAGCAGCTTCGTATACAATGAGCAGTTCTTC. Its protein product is CASSFVYNEQFF.

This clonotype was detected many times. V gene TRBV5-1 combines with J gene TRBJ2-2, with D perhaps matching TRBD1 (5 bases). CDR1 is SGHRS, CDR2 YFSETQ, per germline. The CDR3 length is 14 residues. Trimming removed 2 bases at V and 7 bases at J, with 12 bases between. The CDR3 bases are TGCGCCAGCAGCTTACCCAGGGATGGCGGGGAGCTGTTTTTT. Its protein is CASSLPRDGGELFF.

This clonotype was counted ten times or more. Written as DNA, the CDR3 is TGTGCCAGCTCGATCGGCGGGAGCCCCTACGAGCAGTACTTC. It specifies CASSIGGSPYEQYF. V is TRBV28 and J is TRBJ2-7; 7 nucleotides line up with TRBD2. The V gene end was trimmed by 8 bases and the J gene end by 2 bases; junction bases not matched to a gene: 9. CDR1 and CDR2 from the germline V gene are MDHEN and SYDVKM. CDR3 length: 14 residues.